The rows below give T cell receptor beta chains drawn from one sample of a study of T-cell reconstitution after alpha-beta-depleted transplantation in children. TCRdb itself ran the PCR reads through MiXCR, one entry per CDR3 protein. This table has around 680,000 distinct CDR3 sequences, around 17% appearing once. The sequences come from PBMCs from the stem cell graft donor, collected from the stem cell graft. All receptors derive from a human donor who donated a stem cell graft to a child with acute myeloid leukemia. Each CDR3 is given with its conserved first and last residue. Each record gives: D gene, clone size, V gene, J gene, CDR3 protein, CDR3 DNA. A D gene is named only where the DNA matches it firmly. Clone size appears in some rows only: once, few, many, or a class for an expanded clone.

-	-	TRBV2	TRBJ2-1	CASSDSVATREQFF	TGTGCCAGCAGTGATAGTGTGGCCACGCGCGAGCAGTTCTTC
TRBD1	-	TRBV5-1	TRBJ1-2	CASSLWPGGTEDYGYTF	TGCGCCAGCAGCTTGTGGCCGGGCGGGACAGAGGACTATGGCTACACCTTC
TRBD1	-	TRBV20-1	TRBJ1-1	CSARGQILNTEAFF	TGCAGTGCTAGGGGACAGATACTGAACACTGAAGCTTTCTTT
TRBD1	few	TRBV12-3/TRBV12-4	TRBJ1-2	CASSPGQGVNGYTF	TGTGCCAGCAGTCCGGGACAGGGGGTTAATGGCTACACCTTC
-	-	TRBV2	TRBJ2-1	CASRGEGPPGHNEQFF	TGTGCCAGCAGGGGAGAGGGGCCCCCAGGCCACAATGAGCAGTTCTTC
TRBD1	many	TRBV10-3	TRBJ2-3	CAISAGTVPDTQYF	TGTGCCATCAGCGCCGGGACAGTCCCAGATACGCAGTATTTT
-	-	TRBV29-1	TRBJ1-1	CSVGRDMNTEAFF	TGCAGCGTTGGCAGGGACATGAACACTGAAGCTTTCTTT
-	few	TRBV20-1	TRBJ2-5	CSAPTMSRGYQETQYF	TGCAGTGCCCCAACGATGTCGAGGGGGTACCAAGAGACCCAGTACTTC
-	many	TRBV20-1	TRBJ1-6	CSALGLGRGNSPLHF	TGCAGTGCCCTCGGGCTTGGGAGAGGGAATTCACCCCTCCACTTT
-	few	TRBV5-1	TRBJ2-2	CASSLDRTNTGELFF	TGCGCCAGCAGCTTGGACAGGACGAACACCGGGGAGCTGTTTTTT
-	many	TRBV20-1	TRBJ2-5	CSALQSSYQETQYF	TGCAGTGCCCTTCAGTCTTCGTACCAAGAGACCCAGTACTTC
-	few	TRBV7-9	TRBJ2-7	CASSPLEGHLYEQYF	TGTGCCAGCAGCCCCCTTGAAGGACACCTCTACGAGCAGTACTTC
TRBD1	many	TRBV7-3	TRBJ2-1	CASSSTGDEQFF	TGTGCCAGCAGTTCCACAGGGGATGAGCAGTTCTTC
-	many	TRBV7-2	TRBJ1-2	CGVQDFNYGYTF	TGTGGTGTACAAGATTTCAACTATGGCTACACCTTC
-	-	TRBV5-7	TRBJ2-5	CASSLAYRAEGETQYF	TGTGCCAGCAGCTTGGCTTACAGGGCAGAGGGAGAGACCCAGTACTTC
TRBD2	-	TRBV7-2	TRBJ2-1	CASSLETSGNEQFF	TGTGCCAGCAGCTTAGAAACTAGCGGAAATGAGCAGTTCTTC
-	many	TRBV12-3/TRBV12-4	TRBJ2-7	CASSLAASSYEQYF	TGTGCCAGCAGTTTGGCAGCGAGCTCCTACGAGCAGTACTTC
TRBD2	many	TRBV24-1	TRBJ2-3	CATSDYAGESTDTQYF	TGTGCCACCAGTGATTACGCGGGGGAAAGCACAGATACGCAGTATTTT
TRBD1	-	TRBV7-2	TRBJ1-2	CASSPGTATNYGYTF	TGTGCCAGCAGCCCGGGGACAGCTACTAACTATGGCTACACCTTC
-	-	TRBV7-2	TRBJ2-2	CASSLRGLGNTGELFF	TGTGCCAGCAGCCTCAGGGGCCTCGGGAACACCGGGGAGCTGTTTTTT
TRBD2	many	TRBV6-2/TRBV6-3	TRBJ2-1	CASSYSILAGRGDEQFF	TGTGCCAGCAGTTACTCCATCCTAGCGGGGCGGGGGGATGAGCAGTTCTTC
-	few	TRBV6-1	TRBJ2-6	CASSRGASGANVLTF	TGTGCCAGCAGCCGAGGCGCCTCTGGGGCCAACGTCCTGACTTTC
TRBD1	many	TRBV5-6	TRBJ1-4	CASSTIRGTDEKLFF	TGTGCCAGCAGTACCATCAGGGGGACGGATGAAAAACTGTTTTTT
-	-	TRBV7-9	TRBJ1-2	CASSYDRFDYTF	TGTGCCAGCAGCTATGACAGATTTGACTACACCTTC
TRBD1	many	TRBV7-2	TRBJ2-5	CASSLTGTGVETQYF	TGTGCCAGCAGCTTAACTGGGACAGGGGTGGAGACCCAGTACTTC
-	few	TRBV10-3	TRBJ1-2	CAISEVPGDSYTF	TGTGCCATCAGTGAAGTCCCAGGGGATAGCTACACCTTC
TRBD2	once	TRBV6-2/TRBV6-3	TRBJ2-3	CASTPAGGTDTQYF	TGTGCCAGCACCCCAGCGGGGGGGACCGATACGCAGTATTTT
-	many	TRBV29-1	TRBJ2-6	CSVEDREQGTTRGANVLTF	TGCAGCGTTGAAGATCGGGAACAGGGAACGACTCGTGGGGCCAACGTCCTGACTTTC
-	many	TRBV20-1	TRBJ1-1	CSAKEQGNTEAFF	TGCAGTGCAAAGGAACAGGGGAACACTGAAGCTTTCTTT
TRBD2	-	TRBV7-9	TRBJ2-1	CAITGSGGKFNEQFF	TGTGCGATCACGGGAAGCGGGGGGAAGTTTAATGAGCAGTTCTTC
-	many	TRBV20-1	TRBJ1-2	CSARDRGTYGYTF	TGCAGTGCTAGAGATCGGGGGACCTATGGCTACACCTTC
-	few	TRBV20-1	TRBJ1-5	CSADDPARDSNQPQHF	TGCAGTGCAGACGACCCCGCGCGGGATAGCAATCAGCCCCAGCATTTT
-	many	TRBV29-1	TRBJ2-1	CSVAPAVYNEQFF	TGCAGCGTTGCCCCGGCAGTCTACAATGAGCAGTTCTTC
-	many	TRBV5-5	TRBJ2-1	CASSFGSGSAYNEQFF	TGTGCCAGCAGCTTCGGGAGCGGATCCGCCTACAATGAGCAGTTCTTC
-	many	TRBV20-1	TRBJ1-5	CSARGRANQPQHF	TGCAGTGCTAGGGGACGAGCGAATCAGCCCCAGCATTTT
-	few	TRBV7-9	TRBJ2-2	CASTPSEVTGELFF	TGTGCCAGCACCCCCTCAGAAGTCACCGGGGAGCTGTTTTTT
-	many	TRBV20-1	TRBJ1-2	CSPGYGYTF	TGCAGTCCGGGCTATGGCTACACCTTC
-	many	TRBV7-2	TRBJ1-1	CASSFEQNTEAFF	TGTGCCAGCAGCTTCGAACAGAACACTGAAGCTTTCTTT
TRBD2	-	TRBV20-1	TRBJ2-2	CSARGLTSGGGDTGELFF	TGCAGTGCTAGGGGTCTTACTAGCGGGGGGGGTGACACCGGGGAGCTGTTTTTT
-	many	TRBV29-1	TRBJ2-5	CSVVEGETQYF	TGCAGCGTAGTAGAGGGGGAGACCCAGTACTTC